This T cell receptor (beta chain) was captured by sequencing in a study of blood T cell repertoires in COVID-19. Background on the study: The United States, Italy and Spain provided the acute and convalescent COVID-19 samples.

Libraries were prepared by immunoSEQ multiplex PCR; TCRdb keeps only in-frame clonotypes and omits some of them. The sample lists some 320,000 clones, approximately 90% seen once, with 3.9% in the top ten. The CDR3 is 15 amino acids. Germline V gene data show CDR1 as MNHEY and CDR2 as SMNVEV (reference sequence). V was cut by 6 bases and J by 2 bases, with 17 bases left in between. Researchers sorted participants into cohorts using their self-reported clinical history. The sequenced sample consisted of PBMCs or T cells enriched from blood (not recorded which). The clonotype was recovered from a woman in her 30s who had been exposed to COVID-19. V and J are TRBV27 and TRBJ2-7; D unresolved. CDR3 nucleotides: TGTGCCAGCAGCCCCACAGTCTCCCTAACCTACGAGCAGTACTTC. Protein product: CASSPTVSLTYEQYF.